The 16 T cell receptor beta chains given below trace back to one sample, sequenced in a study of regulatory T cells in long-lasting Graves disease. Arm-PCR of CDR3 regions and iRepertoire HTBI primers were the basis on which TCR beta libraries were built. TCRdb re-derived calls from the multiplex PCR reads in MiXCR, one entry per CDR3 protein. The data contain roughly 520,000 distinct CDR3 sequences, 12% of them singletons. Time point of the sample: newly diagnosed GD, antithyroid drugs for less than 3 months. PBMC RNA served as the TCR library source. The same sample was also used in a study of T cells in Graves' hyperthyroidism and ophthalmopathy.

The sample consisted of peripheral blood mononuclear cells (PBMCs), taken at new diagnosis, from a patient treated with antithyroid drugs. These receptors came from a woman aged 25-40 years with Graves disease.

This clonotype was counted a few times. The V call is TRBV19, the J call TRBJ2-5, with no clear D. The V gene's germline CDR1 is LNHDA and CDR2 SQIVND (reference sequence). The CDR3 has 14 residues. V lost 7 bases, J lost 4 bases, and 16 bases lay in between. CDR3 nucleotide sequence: TGTGCCAGTACTAACACGTGGGAAGGAGAGACCCAGTACTTC. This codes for CASTNTWEGETQYF.

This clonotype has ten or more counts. The CDR3 reads CASRITSYEQYF. CDR3 nucleotide sequence: TGTGCCAGCAGAATAACCAGCTACGAGCAGTACTTC. The V and J genes are TRBV2 and TRBJ2-7; D is unresolved. This CDR3 comprises 12 residues. V was clipped by 6 bases and J by 3 bases, with 9 bases between them. Looked up from germline, CDR1 is SNHLY and CDR2 is FYNNEI.

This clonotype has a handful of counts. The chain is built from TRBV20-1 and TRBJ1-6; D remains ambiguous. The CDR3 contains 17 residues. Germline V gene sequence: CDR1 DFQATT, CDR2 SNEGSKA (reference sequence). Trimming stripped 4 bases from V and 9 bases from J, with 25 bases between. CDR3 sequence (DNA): TGCAGTGCTAAGATAGCTGATGGCGTCGATCGGGGTTCACCCCTCCACTTT. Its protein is CSAKIADGVDRGSPLHF.

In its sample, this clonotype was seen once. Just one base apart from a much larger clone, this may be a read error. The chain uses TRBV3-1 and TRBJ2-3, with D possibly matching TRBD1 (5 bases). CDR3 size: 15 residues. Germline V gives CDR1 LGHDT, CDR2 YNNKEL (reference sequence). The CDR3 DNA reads TGTGCCAGCAGCCTTTTCCCAACCGAGACAGATACGCGGTATTTT. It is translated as CASSLFPTETDTRYF.

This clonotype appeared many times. CDR3 amino acids: CSAAPRLAVFQETQYF. The CDR3 DNA is TGCAGTGCTGCCCCCCGACTAGCGGTTTTCCAAGAGACCCAGTACTTC. This chain joins TRBV20-1 and TRBJ2-5; 9 nucleotides align to TRBD2. The CDR3 totals 16 residues. With V trimmed by 5 bases and J by 1 base, 11 bases remained unmatched. Germline lookup yields CDR1 DFQATT and CDR2 SNEGSKA (reference sequence).

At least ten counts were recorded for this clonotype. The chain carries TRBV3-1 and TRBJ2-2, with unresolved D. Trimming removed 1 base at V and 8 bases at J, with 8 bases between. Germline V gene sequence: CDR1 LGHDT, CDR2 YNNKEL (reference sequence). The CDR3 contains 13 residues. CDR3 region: CASSQVTLGELFF. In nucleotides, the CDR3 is TGTGCCAGCAGCCAAGTGACGTTAGGGGAGCTGTTTTTT.

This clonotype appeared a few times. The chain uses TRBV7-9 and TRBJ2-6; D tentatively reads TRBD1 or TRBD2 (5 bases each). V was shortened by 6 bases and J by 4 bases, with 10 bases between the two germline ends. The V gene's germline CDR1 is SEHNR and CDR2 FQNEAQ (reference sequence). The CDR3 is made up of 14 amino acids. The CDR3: CASRSGRGANVLTF. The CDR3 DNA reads TGTGCCAGCAGGTCGGGGCGAGGGGCCAACGTCCTGACTTTC.

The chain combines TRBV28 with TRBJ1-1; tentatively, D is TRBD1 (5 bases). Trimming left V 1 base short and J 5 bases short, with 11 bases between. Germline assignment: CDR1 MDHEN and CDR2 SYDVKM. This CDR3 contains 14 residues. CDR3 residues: CASSLYYEGTEAFF. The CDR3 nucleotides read TGTGCCAGCAGTTTATATTACGAGGGGACTGAAGCTTTCTTT.

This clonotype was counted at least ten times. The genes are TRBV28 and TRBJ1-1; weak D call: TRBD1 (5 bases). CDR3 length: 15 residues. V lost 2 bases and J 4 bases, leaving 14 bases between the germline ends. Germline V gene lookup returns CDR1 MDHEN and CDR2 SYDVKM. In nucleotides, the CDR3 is TGTGCCAGCAGTTTAGATATGCGGGGGGGCACTGAAGCTTTCTTT. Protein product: CASSLDMRGGTEAFF.

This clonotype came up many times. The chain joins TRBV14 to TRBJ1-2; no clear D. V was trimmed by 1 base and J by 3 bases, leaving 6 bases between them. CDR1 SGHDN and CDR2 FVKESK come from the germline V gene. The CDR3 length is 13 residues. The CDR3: CASSQAMDYGYTF. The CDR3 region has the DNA TGTGCCAGCAGCCAAGCCATGGACTATGGCTACACCTTC. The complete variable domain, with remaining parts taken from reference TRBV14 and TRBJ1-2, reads EAGVTQFPSHSVIEKGQTVTLRCDPISGHDNLYWYRRVMGKEIKFLLHFVKESKQDESGMPNNRFLAERTGGTYSTLKVQPAELEDSGVYFCASSQAMDYGYTFGSGTRLTVV.

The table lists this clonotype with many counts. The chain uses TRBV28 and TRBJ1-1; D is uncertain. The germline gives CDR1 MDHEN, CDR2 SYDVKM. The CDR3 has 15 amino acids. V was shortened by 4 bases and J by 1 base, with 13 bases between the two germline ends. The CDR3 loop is CASSYRVPSNTEAFF. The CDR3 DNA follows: TGTGCCAGCAGTTATAGGGTCCCCTCGAACACTGAAGCTTTCTTT.

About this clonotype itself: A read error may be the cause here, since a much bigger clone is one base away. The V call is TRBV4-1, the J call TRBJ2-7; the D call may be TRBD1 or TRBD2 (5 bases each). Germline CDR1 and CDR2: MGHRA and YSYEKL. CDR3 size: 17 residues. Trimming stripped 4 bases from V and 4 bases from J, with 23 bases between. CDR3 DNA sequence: TGCGCCAGCAGCCGAAGCCAGACGGGACCCGGGGTTTACGAGCAGTACTTC. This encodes CASSRSQTGPGVYEQYF.

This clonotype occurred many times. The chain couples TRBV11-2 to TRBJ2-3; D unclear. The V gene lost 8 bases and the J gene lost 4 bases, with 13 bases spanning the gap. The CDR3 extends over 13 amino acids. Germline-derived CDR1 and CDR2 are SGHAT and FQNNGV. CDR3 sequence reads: CASLPARADTQYF. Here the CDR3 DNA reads TGTGCCAGCCTCCCGGCCAGAGCAGATACGCAGTATTTT.

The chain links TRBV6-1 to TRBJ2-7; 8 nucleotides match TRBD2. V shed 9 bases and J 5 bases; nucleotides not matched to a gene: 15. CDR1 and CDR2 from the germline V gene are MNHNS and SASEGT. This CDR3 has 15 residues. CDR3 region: CASTTHVGRADEQYF. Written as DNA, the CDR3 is TGTGCCAGTACGACACACGTCGGGAGGGCCGACGAGCAGTACTTC.

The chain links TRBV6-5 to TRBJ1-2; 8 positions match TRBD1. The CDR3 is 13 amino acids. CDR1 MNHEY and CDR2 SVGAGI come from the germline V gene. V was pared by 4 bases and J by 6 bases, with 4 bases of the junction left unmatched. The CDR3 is CASSSGQDNGYTF. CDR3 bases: TGTGCCAGCAGTTCGGGACAGGATAATGGCTACACCTTC.

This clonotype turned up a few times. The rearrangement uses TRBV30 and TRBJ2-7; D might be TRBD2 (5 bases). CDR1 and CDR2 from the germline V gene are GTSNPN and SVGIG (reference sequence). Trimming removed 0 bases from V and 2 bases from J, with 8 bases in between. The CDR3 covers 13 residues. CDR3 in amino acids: CAWSVGSPYEQYF. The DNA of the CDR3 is TGTGCCTGGAGTGTAGGGAGTCCCTACGAGCAGTACTTC.